This T cell receptor (beta chain) was recovered during a study of blood T cells in healthy people across ages. This clonotype showed up many times. The CDR3 is 18 residues long. V shed 0 bases and J 5 bases; nucleotides not matched to a gene: 6. Germline loops: CDR1 SGHRS, CDR2 YFSETQ. Together with a sample-barcoded 5' primer, a J-beta primer mix was included in a second PCR lasting roughly 6 to 12 cycles. TCRdb passed the 5' RACE reads through MiXCR, listing each CDR3 protein once. The repertoire includes about 1,500,000 distinct CDR3 sequences, roughly 28% of them detected once, and 7.7% sits in the top ten.

The chain joins TRBV5-1 to TRBJ2-1, with TRBD2 matching 15 bases. This receptor was taken from a woman aged 25 to 39 in good health. Sequencing was done on a sample of blood. CDR3 amino acids: CASSLVGTSGGTDNEQFF. In nucleotides, the CDR3 is TGCGCCAGCAGCTTGGTAGGGACTAGCGGGGGGACCGACAATGAGCAGTTCTTC.